Below are 17 T cell receptor beta chains sequenced from a single sample in a study of control samples from healthy donors and cancer patients. Generated by immunoSEQ multiplex PCR, the TCRdb table keeps only in-frame clones and is missing some. The sample includes about 180,000 clones, about 90% of them seen just once. Sample: blood. These receptors originate from a woman aged 45-60 years in good health.

This clone showed up just once. The chain is built from TRBV28 and TRBJ2-7; 7 nucleotides agree with TRBD2. This CDR3 spans 17 amino acids. CDR1 and CDR2 from the germline V gene are MDHEN and SYDVKM. With V trimmed by 5 bases and J by 3 bases, 16 bases remained unmatched. The CDR3 spells CASSLGGGSSYYYEQYF. The CDR3 DNA reads as TGTGCCAGCAGTCTGGGGGGGGGTTCGTCTTACTACTACGAGCAGTACTTC.

The V call is TRBV19, the J call TRBJ1-6; 7 nucleotides agree with TRBD1. Unmatched junction bases numbered 7, after V lost 3 bases and J lost 8 bases. The CDR3 is 15 amino acids. Germline CDR1 LNHDA, CDR2 SQIVND (reference sequence). The CDR3 DNA follows: TGTGCCAGTAGTATGGAGCCAGGGGGATATTCACCCCTCCACTTT. It translates to CASSMEPGGYSPLHF.

The chain joins TRBV24-1 to TRBJ2-5; 10 nucleotides line up with TRBD2. The V and J ends lost 4 bases and 4 bases, in that order; junction bases with no gene match: 8. CDR1 and CDR2 from the germline V gene are KGHDR and SFDVKD. CDR3 length: 16 amino acids. CDR3 nucleotide sequence: TGTGCCACCAGTGACGGCGGACTAGCGGTTGGAGAGACCCAGTACTTC. Amino acids: CATSDGGLAVGETQYF.

This clone occurred once. This sequence joins TRBV19 and TRBJ2-3, with D possibly matching TRBD2 (5 bases). The ends were cut back, 1 base at V and 4 bases at J, with 12 bases in the middle. The CDR3 extends over 15 amino acids. Looked up from germline, CDR1 is LNHDA and CDR2 is SQIVND (reference sequence). The CDR3 DNA reads TGTGCCAGTAGTATAGTAGCGAACTTGGCAGATACGCAGTATTTT. Amino acid sequence: CASSIVANLADTQYF.

J is TRBJ2-1 and V is TRBV3-1 (or the pseudogene TRBV3-2), with 8 positions matching TRBD2. Germline values: CDR1 LGHDT, CDR2 YNNKEL (reference sequence). Trimming removed 0 bases from V and 0 bases from J; junction bases left unmatched: 4. The CDR3 length is 17 residues. The CDR3 DNA is TGTGCCAGCAGCCAAGATTTAGCGGGGAGCTCCTACAATGAGCAGTTCTTC. It encodes CASSQDLAGSSYNEQFF.

The chain recombines TRBV10-1 with TRBJ1-1, with a weak D call TRBD1 (5 bases). This CDR3 comprises 16 residues. The V gene lost 2 bases and the J gene lost 6 bases, with 19 bases spanning the gap. CDR1 and CDR2 from the germline V gene are WNHNN and SYGVQD (reference sequence). The CDR3 DNA reads as TGCGCCAGCAGTGAGAGTGAGGAGGGAAGGGGTCCTGAAGCTTTCTTT. Protein product: CASSESEEGRGPEAFF.

This clone was seen just once. The rearrangement uses TRBV7-2 and TRBJ2-3; no firm D call. V lost 5 bases and J lost 6, with 12 bases in between. CDR3 size: 13 residues. Germline-derived CDR1 and CDR2 are SGHTA and FQGNSA. The chain's CDR3 is CASSPGYWDTQYF. DNA of the CDR3: TGTGCCAGCAGCCCCGGGTACTGGGATACGCAGTATTTT. Filled out from reference TRBV7-2 and TRBJ2-3, the complete variable domain reads GAGVSQSPSNKVTEKGKDVELRCDPISGHTALYWYRQSLGQGLEFLIYFQGNSAPDKSGLPSDRFSAERTGGSVSTLTIQRTQQEDSAVYLCASSPGYWDTQYFGPGTRLTVL.

The V gene is TRBV4-1, the J gene TRBJ2-1, with 8 bases aligning to TRBD2. There are 15 residues in the CDR3. Germline assignment: CDR1 MGHRA and CDR2 YSYEKL. J lost 6 bases, V lost 5 bases, and 9 bases had no gene match. CDR3: CASSWSGSYSNEQFF. The CDR3 DNA sequence: TGCGCCAGCAGCTGGAGCGGGAGCTACAGCAATGAGCAGTTCTTC.

The J gene is TRBJ2-2, the V gene TRBV6-2 or TRBV6-3; the D is unclear. The CDR3 is made up of 16 amino acids. Germline-derived CDR1 and CDR2 are MNHEY and SVGEGT. Trimming removed 2 bases from V and 6 bases from J, with 16 bases in between. CDR3 sequence: CASSYPQFAVAGELFF. CDR3 DNA: TGTGCCAGCAGTTACCCTCAGTTCGCGGTTGCCGGGGAGCTGTTTTTT.

The rearrangement joins TRBV21-1 to TRBJ1-1; TRBD1 was called by the table and not checked on the DNA. TRBV21-1 corresponds to a pseudogene. This CDR3 spans 21 amino acids. CDR3 nucleotides: TGTGCCAGCAGCAACCGAGGAGGTGTCAGGGGGCCTTACATATGGGACACTGAAGCTTTCTTT. This sequence encodes CASSNRGGVRGPYIWDTEAFF.

This clone has more than one count but fewer than ten. The CDR3 sequence: CASRGIKTSYEQYF. As DNA, the CDR3 is TGTGCCAGCAGGGGGATTAAGACCTCCTACGAGCAGTACTTC. The chain combines TRBV28 with TRBJ2-7; D gene ambiguous. Germline CDR1 MDHEN, CDR2 SYDVKM. V lost 6 bases and J 0 bases, leaving 12 bases between the germline ends. CDR3 length equals 14 residues.

To note about this clone: Since a much larger clone is just one base distant, this may be a read error. The sample has other DNA sequences that encode this CDR3 too. The chain has TRBV9 and TRBJ1-1; D ambiguous. Germline lookup yields CDR1 SGDLS and CDR2 YYNGEE. There are 13 residues in the CDR3. The V and J ends lost 0 bases and 0 bases respectively, with 3 bases between them. CDR3 coding DNA: TGTGCCAGCAGCGTAGATGTGAACACTGAAGCTTTCTTT. Residues: CASSVDVNTEAFF.

This clone was counted between two and nine times. V gene TRBV18 combines with J gene TRBJ2-7; 7 nucleotides align to TRBD1. V lost 3 bases to trimming and J lost 1 base; unmatched junction nucleotides: 3. Germline-derived CDR1 and CDR2 are KGHSH and LQKENI. The CDR3 contains 14 residues. The CDR3 loop is CASSPGQLSYEQYF. For the CDR3, the DNA is TGTGCCAGCTCACCGGGACAGCTTTCCTACGAGCAGTACTTC. Complete variable domain (other parts from reference TRBV18 and TRBJ2-7): NAGVMQNPRHLVRRRGQEARLRCSPMKGHSHVYWYRQLPEEGLKFMVYLQKENIIDESGMPKERFSAEFPKEGPSILRIQQVVRGDSAAYFCASSPGQLSYEQYFGPGTRLTVT.

The chain employs TRBV5-1 and TRBJ1-4; TRBD1 aligns across 7 bases. The J segment lost 8 bases and the V segment lost 3 bases, leaving 10 bases of the junction unmatched. Germline CDR1 SGHRS, CDR2 YFSETQ. The CDR3 is 15 amino acids. DNA of the CDR3: TGCGCCAGCAGCTCCCTGACAGGGCTAAAGGAAAAACTGTTTTTT. Protein sequence: CASSSLTGLKEKLFF. Together with reference TRBV5-1 and TRBJ1-4, the CDR3 gives the full variable domain: KAGVTQTPRYLIKTRGQQVTLSCSPISGHRSVSWYQQTPGQGLQFLFEYFSETQRNKGNFPGRFSGRQFSNSRSEMNVSTLELGDSALYLCASSSLTGLKEKLFFGSGTQLSVL.

The gene calls are TRBV27 and TRBJ2-1; D might be TRBD2 (5 bases). Between the trimmed V and J ends, which lost 3 bases and 3 bases, there was a span of 21 bases. The CDR3 length is 18 residues. Germline V gene data show CDR1 as MNHEY and CDR2 as SMNVEV (reference sequence). CDR3 bases: TGTGCCAGCAGTTTGTATGCGGGTGGGCAGGCGTTCTACAATGAGCAGTTCTTC. Encoded protein: CASSLYAGGQAFYNEQFF.

As to this clone: Additional DNA sequences in this sample encode the identical CDR3. This chain connects TRBV7-2 to TRBJ1-2, with 9 bases aligning to TRBD1. CDR1 and CDR2 (germline): SGHTA, FQGNSA. CDR3 size: 13 residues. V gave up 5 bases and J gave up 6 bases; unmatched junction bases: 4. The CDR3 reads CASSPRTGDGYTF. In nucleotides, the CDR3 is TGTGCCAGCAGCCCACGGACAGGGGATGGCTACACCTTC. Filled out from reference TRBV7-2 and TRBJ1-2, the complete variable domain reads GAGVSQSPSNKVTEKGKDVELRCDPISGHTALYWYRQSLGQGLEFLIYFQGNSAPDKSGLPSDRFSAERTGGSVSTLTIQRTQQEDSAVYLCASSPRTGDGYTFGSGTRLTVV.

The CDR3 loop reads CASSQDRGPNQPQHF. As DNA, the CDR3 is TGTGCCAGCAGCCAAGATCGGGGTCCCAATCAGCCCCAGCATTTT. The chain combines TRBV3-1 (or the pseudogene TRBV3-2) with TRBJ1-5; D unclear. Germline CDR1 and CDR2: LGHDT and YNNKEL (reference sequence). V lost 0 bases and J 3 bases, leaving 9 bases between the germline ends. CDR3 length equals 15 residues.